This T cell receptor (beta chain) was sequenced for a study of blood T cell repertoires in COVID-19. Study details: Whether acute or convalescent, the COVID-19 samples came from the United States, Italy and Spain. Nucleic acid was either cDNA or gDNA, and it came from T cells, B-cell-depleted T cells, or PBMCs.

CDR3 length: 18 amino acids. The V and J ends lost 4 bases and 5 bases respectively, with 22 bases between them. Germline assignment: CDR1 SGHDT and CDR2 YYEEEE. Original analysis: From reference gene primer amplification, estimates of nucleated cell counts were derived. Assay used: immunoSEQ multiplex PCR; TCRdb lists only in-frame clones, some missing. Clone size and the V and J calls come from that table; the DNA yielded D and trimming. The data show 60,000 to 75,000 clones, 75% to 90% seen once. The specimen sequenced was peripheral blood. This chain uses TRBV5-6 with TRBJ1-6, with TRBD1 as a possible D gene (6 bases). This clonotype originated in a woman aged 80 or older with active or convalescent COVID-19. The CDR3 coding sequence is TGTGCCAGCAGCCCAGGTGGGCGGACAGATACAAATAATTCACCCCTCCACTTT. Encoded protein: CASSPGGRTDTNNSPLHF.